One and the same sample provided the 8 T cell receptor beta chains below, sequenced in a study of T cell responses to AZD1222 COVID-19 vaccine (dated by TCRdb to the early 2020s). The meaning of the sample's time point label: about 28 days (+/-7) after the second vaccine dose. Receptor amplification or capture employed the immunoSEQ multiplex PCR assay. TCRdb took this table from immuneACCESS and kept in-frame rearrangements with V and J called. Such tables lack part of the clones; where checked against another copy, unresolved V genes explain under half of the gap, and the rest is unexplained. This sample holds roughly 120,000 clones; approximately 94% were observed only once. The biggest ten clones account for approximately 5.1% of the sample. The starting material was peripheral blood, obtained 28 days after the second AZD1222 dose. These receptors all come from an adult who received the AZD1222 COVID-19 vaccine.

The gene calls are TRBV6-5 and TRBJ2-4; the D gene is possibly TRBD2 (5 bases). CDR1 and CDR2 (germline): MNHEY, SVGAGI. The CDR3 loop spans 14 amino acids. The germline V and J ends were trimmed by 5 bases and 2 bases, with 10 bases remaining between them. The CDR3 DNA reads as TGTGCCAGCAGTATCGGGGATACCAAAAACATTCAGTACTTC. It yields the protein CASSIGDTKNIQYF.

This clone was recorded only once. The V call is TRBV3-1 (or the pseudogene TRBV3-2), the J call TRBJ1-4; TRBD1 is a possible D gene (6 bases). Germline V gene sequence: CDR1 LGHDT, CDR2 YNNKEL (reference sequence). This CDR3 has 13 residues. Trimming pared 5 bases from V and 7 bases from J, leaving 11 bases between. The CDR3, as DNA: TGTGCCAGCAGCTCTAGGGGGTCTGAAAAACTGTTTTTT. It is translated as CASSSRGSEKLFF.

The CDR3 region has the DNA TGTGCCAGCTCACCACTCGACAGGGTGAACACTGAAGCTTTCTTT. This sequence encodes CASSPLDRVNTEAFF. The chain uses TRBV18 and TRBJ1-1, with 7 bases lining up with TRBD1. V shed 1 base and J 0 bases; nucleotides not matched to a gene: 2. This CDR3 is built from 15 residues. Per the germline V gene, CDR1 is KGHSH and CDR2 is LQKENI.

V usage is TRBV30 and J usage is TRBJ1-2; D might be TRBD1 (5 bases). This CDR3 is 13 amino acids long. Germline CDR1 GTSNPN, CDR2 SVGIG (reference sequence). V shed 1 base and J shed 6 bases, with 12 bases lying between them. In DNA, the CDR3 is TGTGCCTGGAGTGCTCAGGGTTTCGATGGCTACACCTTC. Translation gives CAWSAQGFDGYTF.

This clone was picked up one time. This sequence joins TRBV2 and TRBJ1-5, with D possibly being TRBD1 (5 bases). Trimming left V 4 bases short and J 9 bases short, with 16 bases between. There are 14 residues in the CDR3. CDR1 is SNHLY, CDR2 FYNNEI, per germline. The CDR3 region has the DNA TGTGCCAGCAGTGCGCAGTGGGGGTCGGGGCCCCAGCATTTT. Translation: CASSAQWGSGPQHF.

This chain joins TRBV7-6 and TRBJ2-5; 8 bases map to TRBD2. This CDR3 has 16 residues. The V gene end was trimmed by 3 bases and the J gene end by 4 bases; junction bases not matched to a gene: 10. Germline CDR1 and CDR2: SGHVS and FNYEAQ. The CDR3 is CASSLGGGGIRETQYF. The CDR3 region has the DNA TGTGCCAGCAGCTTGGGTGGCGGGGGGATCAGAGAGACCCAGTACTTC.

The V call is TRBV6-2 or TRBV6-3, the J call TRBJ2-5, with no clear D. Trimming shortened V by 0 bases and J by 9 bases, and 14 bases separated the two germline ends. This CDR3 has 14 amino acids. Germline V CDR1 and CDR2: MNHEY, SVGEGT. The CDR3: CASSYSGASPAQYF. The CDR3 bases are TGTGCCAGCAGTTACTCTGGAGCTAGTCCTGCCCAGTACTTC.

The genes are TRBV11-2 and TRBJ1-1; 7 nucleotides match TRBD1. Trimming removed 3 bases from V and 0 bases from J; junction bases left unmatched: 7. CDR3 length equals 16 residues. Germline-derived CDR1 and CDR2 are SGHAT and FQNNGV. DNA for the CDR3: TGTGCCAGCAGCTTCGGTCCGGGACAGATGAACACTGAAGCTTTCTTT. This codes for CASSFGPGQMNTEAFF.